This T cell receptor beta chain stems from a study of blood T cell repertoires in COVID-19. Data came from immunoSEQ multiplex PCR; TCRdb stores just in-frame clones and leaves some out. This sample has about 300,000 clones; about 85% occur once, and the top ten carry 2.5%. The CDR3 extends over 16 amino acids. CDR1 and CDR2 (germline): MGHDK, SYGVNS. Unmatched junction bases numbered 8, after V lost 3 bases and J lost 8 bases. The genes are TRBV25-1 and TRBJ1-6; 9 positions match TRBD1. Sequencing was done on a sample of PBMCs or T cells enriched from blood (not recorded which). The clonotype originates from a woman aged 50 to 65 who had recovered from COVID-19. In DNA, the CDR3 is TGTGCCAGCAGTGATCAGAACAGGGGGCTGTATTCACCCCTCCACTTT. This translates into CASSDQNRGLYSPLHF.